This entry is about one T cell receptor beta chain. The antigen remains unidentified. These data originate in a study of PD-L1 blockade in urothelial cancer. Study information: Patients took up atezolizumab in 2014 at 1,200 mg intravenously every 3 weeks. Findings and limits, study-wide: Better progression-free and overall survival followed lower pretreatment blood clonality.

Looked up from germline, CDR1 is MRHNA and CDR2 is SNTAGT. After removal of 6 bases from V and 7 bases from J, the junction contained 9 bases not matched to a gene. CDR3 size: 14 residues. Every PCR received spiked-in synthetic TCR analog templates. Data came from immunoSEQ multiplex PCR; TCRdb stores just in-frame clones and leaves some out. The sample lists over 40,000 clones, approximately 82% occurring once. This clonotype originated in a man in his 70s with urothelial cancer. The sample was PBMCs, taken around atezolizumab (anti-PD-L1) treatment. The rearrangement links TRBV6-4 to TRBJ2-1; 7 bases fit TRBD1. The CDR3 is CASSEQGYENEQFF. As DNA, the CDR3 is TGTGCCAGCAGCGAACAGGGGTATGAAAATGAGCAGTTCTTC.